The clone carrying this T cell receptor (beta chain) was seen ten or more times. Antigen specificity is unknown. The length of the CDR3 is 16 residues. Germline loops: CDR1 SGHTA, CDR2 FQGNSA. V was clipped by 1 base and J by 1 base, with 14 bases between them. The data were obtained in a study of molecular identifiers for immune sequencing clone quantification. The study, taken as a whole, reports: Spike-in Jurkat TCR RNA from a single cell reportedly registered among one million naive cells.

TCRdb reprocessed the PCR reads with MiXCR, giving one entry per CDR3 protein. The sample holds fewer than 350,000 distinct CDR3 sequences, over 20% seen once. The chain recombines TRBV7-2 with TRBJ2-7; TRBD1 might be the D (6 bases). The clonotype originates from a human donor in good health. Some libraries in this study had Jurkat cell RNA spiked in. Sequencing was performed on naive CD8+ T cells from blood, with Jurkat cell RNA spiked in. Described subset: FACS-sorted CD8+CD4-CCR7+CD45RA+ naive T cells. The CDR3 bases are TGTGCCAGCAGCTTAGATGCAGGGGTAGCGTCCTACGAGCAGTACTTC. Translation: CASSLDAGVASYEQYF.